This T cell receptor (beta chain) is from a study of beta chain features in type 1 diabetes. This CDR3 region has 15 residues. V shed 6 bases, J shed 4 bases, and the junction held 7 bases outside the gene matches. Germline assignment: CDR1 MNHEY and CDR2 SVGAGI. General study points: VDJ junctions sequenced from type 1 diabetes patients showed fewer insertions and more deletions. In patients and controls equally, PCR might favor templates that are shorter.

The investigators reverse transcribed all of the isolated RNA, so they sequenced expressed TCRB transcripts. The table came from immunoSEQ multiplex PCR; TCRdb's copy has only in-frame clones and leaves some out. Of about 620,000 clones in the sample, 15% to 18% are singletons; the top ten hold roughly 0.098%. As regards this clone: Its antigen is not identified.

Purities in excess of 95% were seen in all sorted populations. This rearrangement joins TRBV6-5 to TRBJ2-3, with TRBD1 matching over 10 bases. Sequenced: naive CD4+ T cells from blood. This clonotype was obtained from a man younger than 30 in good health. The CDR3 spells CASRRQGAGADTQYF. The CDR3 DNA reads TGTGCCAGCAGGAGACAGGGGGCTGGGGCAGATACGCAGTATTTT.